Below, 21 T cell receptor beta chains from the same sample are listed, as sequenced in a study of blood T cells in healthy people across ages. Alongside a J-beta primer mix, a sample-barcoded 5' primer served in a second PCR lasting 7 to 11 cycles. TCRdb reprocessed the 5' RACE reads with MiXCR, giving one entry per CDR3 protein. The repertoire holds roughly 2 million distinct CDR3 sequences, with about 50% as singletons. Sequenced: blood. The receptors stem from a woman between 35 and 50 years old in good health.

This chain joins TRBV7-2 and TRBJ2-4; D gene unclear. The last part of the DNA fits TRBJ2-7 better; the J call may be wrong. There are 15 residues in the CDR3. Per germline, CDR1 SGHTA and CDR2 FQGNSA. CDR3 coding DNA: TGTGCCAGCAGCCCATCTTCGCAATACGACTACGAGCAGTACTTC. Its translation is CASSPSSQYDYEQYF.

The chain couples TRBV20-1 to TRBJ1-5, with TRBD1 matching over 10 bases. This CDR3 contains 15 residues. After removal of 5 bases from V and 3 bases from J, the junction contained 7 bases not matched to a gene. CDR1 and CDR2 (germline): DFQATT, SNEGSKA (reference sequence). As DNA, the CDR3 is TGCAGTGCTTCCGGGACAGGGGCCCCCAATCAGCCCCAGCATTTT. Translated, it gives CSASGTGAPNQPQHF.

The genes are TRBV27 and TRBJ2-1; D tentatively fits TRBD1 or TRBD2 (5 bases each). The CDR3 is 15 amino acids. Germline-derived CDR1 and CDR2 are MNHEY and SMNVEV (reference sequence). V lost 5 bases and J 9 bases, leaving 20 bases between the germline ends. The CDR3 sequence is CASSTLAAGGREQFF. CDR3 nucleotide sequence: TGTGCCAGCAGTACCTTGGCGGCTGGGGGTCGTGAGCAGTTCTTC.

The chain's CDR3 is CSARYRSGRTDTQYF. DNA of the CDR3: TGCAGTGCTAGATATCGGAGCGGGAGAACAGATACGCAGTATTTT. This sequence joins TRBV20-1 and TRBJ2-3, with 8 bases identical to TRBD2. The V gene's germline CDR1 is DFQATT and CDR2 SNEGSKA (reference sequence). Trimming cost V 2 bases and J 3 bases; bases outside gene matches: 7. This CDR3 region has 15 residues.

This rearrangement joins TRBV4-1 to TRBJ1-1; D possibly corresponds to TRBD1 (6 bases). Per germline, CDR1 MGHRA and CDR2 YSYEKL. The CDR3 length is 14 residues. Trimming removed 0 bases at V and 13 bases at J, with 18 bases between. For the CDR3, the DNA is TGCGCCAGCAGCCAAGATCTAGGTCGAGCCAGGGGTTTCTTT. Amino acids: CASSQDLGRARGFF.

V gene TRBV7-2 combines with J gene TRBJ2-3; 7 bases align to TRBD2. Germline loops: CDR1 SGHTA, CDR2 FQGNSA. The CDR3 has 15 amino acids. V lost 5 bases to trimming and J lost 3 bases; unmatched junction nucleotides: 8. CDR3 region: CASSISGARTDTQYF. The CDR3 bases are TGTGCCAGCAGCATAAGCGGGGCGAGGACAGATACGCAGTATTTT.

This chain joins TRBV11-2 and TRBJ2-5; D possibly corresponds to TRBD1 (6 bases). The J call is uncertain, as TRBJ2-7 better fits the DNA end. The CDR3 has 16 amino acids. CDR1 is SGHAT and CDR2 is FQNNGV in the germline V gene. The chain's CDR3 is CASSFIGGTWDYEQYF. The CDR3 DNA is TGTGCCAGCAGCTTCATAGGGGGTACGTGGGATTACGAGCAGTACTTC.

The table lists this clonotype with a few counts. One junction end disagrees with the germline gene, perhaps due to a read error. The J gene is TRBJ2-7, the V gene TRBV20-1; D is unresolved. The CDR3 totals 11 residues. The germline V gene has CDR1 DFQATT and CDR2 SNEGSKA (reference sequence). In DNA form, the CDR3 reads TGCAGTGCTAGCCCCTCCGACGAGCAGTACTTC. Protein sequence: CSASPSDEQYF.

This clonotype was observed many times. The CDR3 region is CASSVDSSYNEQFF. The CDR3 DNA is TGTGCCAGCAGCGTTGACTCCTCCTACAATGAGCAGTTCTTC. J is TRBJ2-1 and V is TRBV9; the D is unclear. Between the trimmed V and J ends, which lost 2 bases and 0 bases, there was a span of 6 bases. Germline values: CDR1 SGDLS, CDR2 YYNGEE. This CDR3 has 14 residues.

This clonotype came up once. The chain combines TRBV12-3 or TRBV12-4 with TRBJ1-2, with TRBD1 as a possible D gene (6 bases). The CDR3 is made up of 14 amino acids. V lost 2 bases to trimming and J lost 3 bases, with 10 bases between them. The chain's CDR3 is CASSLTQGDYGYTF. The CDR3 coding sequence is TGTGCCAGCAGTTTAACACAGGGAGACTATGGCTACACCTTC.

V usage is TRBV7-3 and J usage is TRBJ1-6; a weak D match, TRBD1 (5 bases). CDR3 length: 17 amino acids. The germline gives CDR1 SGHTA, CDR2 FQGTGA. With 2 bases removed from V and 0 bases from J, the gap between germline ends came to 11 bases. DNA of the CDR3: TGTGCCAGCAGCTTATCAGGGCCGAGCTCCTATAATTCACCCCTCCACTTT. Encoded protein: CASSLSGPSSYNSPLHF.

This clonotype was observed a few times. In nucleotides, the CDR3 is TGTGCCAGCAGCTTAGTACAGATGAACACTGAAGCTTTCTTT. It specifies CASSLVQMNTEAFF. The V and J genes are TRBV5-5 and TRBJ1-1; D is ambiguous. V gave up 2 bases and J gave up 0 bases, with 8 bases separating them. Germline V gene sequence: CDR1 SGHKS, CDR2 YYEKEE (reference sequence). The CDR3 consists of 14 residues. Based on the CDR3 plus reference TRBV5-5 and TRBJ1-1, the full variable domain is DAGVTQSPTHLIKTRGQQVTLRCSPISGHKSVSWYQQVLGQGPQFIFQYYEKEERGRGNFPDRFSARQFPNYSSELNVNALLLGDSALYLCASSLVQMNTEAFFGQGTRLTVV.

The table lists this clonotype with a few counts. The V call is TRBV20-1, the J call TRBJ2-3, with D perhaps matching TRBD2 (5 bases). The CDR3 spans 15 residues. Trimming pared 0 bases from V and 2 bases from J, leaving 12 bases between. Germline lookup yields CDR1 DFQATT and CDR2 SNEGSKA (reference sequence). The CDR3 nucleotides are TGCAGTGCTAGAGATCGGGATCTTACCACAGATACGCAGTATTTT. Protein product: CSARDRDLTTDTQYF.

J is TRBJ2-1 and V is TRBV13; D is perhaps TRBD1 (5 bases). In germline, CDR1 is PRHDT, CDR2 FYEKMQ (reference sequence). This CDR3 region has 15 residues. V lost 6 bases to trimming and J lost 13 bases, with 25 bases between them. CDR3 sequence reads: CASRGQDHSGETQFF. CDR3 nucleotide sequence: TGTGCCAGCAGAGGACAAGACCACTCTGGAGAGACCCAGTTCTTC. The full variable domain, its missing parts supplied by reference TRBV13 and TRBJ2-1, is AAGVIQSPRHLIKEKRETATLKCYPIPRHDTVYWYQQGPGQDPQFLISFYEKMQSDKGSIPDRFSAQQFSDYHSELNMSSLELGDSALYFCASRGQDHSGETQFFGPGTRLTVL.

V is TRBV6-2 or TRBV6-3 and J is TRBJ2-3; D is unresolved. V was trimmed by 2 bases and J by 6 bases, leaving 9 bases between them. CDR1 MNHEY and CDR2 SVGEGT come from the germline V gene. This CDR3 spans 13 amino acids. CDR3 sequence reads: CASSYLRVDTQYF. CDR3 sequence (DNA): TGTGCCAGCAGTTACCTCCGGGTTGATACGCAGTATTTT.

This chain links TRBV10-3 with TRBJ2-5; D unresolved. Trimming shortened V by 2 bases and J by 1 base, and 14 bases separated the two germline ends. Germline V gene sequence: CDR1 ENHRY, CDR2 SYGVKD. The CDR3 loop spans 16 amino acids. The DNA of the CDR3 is TGTGCCATCAGTGAGGGTGAACAACCCATCCAAGAGACCCAGTACTTC. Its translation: CAISEGEQPIQETQYF.

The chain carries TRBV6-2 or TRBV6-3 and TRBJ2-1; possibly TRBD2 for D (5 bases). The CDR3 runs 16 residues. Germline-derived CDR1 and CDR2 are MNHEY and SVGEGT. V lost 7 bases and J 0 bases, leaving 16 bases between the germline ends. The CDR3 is CASNLSGDSSYNEQFF. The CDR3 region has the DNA TGTGCCAGCAATCTAAGCGGTGATAGCTCCTACAATGAGCAGTTCTTC.

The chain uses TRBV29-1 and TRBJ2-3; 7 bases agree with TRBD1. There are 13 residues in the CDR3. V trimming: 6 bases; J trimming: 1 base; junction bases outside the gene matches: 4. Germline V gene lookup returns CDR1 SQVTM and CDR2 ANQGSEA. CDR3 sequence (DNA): TGCAGCGTCGCCACAGGGGGCACAGATACGCAGTATTTT. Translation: CSVATGGTDTQYF.

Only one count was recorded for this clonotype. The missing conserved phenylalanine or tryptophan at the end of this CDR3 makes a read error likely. Here the CDR3 reads CAISSGLAGEETQYS. The CDR3 coding sequence is TGTGCTATCTCATCGGGACTAGCGGGGGAGGAGACCCAGTACTCC. The V and J genes are TRBV5-4 and TRBJ2-5; 14 positions match TRBD2. The CDR3 sequence is 15 residues long. The germline CDR1 and CDR2 sequences are SGHNT and YYREEE (reference sequence).

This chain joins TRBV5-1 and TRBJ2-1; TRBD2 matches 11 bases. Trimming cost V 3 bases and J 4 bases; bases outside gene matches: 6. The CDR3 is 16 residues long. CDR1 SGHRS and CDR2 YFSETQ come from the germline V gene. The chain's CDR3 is CASSWGLAEAYNEQFF. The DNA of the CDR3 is TGCGCCAGCAGCTGGGGACTAGCGGAGGCGTACAATGAGCAGTTCTTC.

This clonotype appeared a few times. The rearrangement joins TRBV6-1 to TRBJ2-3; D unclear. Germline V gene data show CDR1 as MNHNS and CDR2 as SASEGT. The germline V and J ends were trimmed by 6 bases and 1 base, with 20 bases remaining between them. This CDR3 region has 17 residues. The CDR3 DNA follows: TGTGCCAGCAGGGCCCCTCCGCCCCAAGTCGGCACAGATACGCAGTATTTT. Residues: CASRAPPPQVGTDTQYF.